These T cell receptor beta chains were read from a single sample in a study of PD-1 blockade in classical Hodgkin lymphoma. Generated by immunoSEQ multiplex PCR, the TCRdb table keeps only in-frame clones and is missing some. This table holds fewer than 65,000 clones, 75% to 90% found once. The specimen comprised peripheral blood mononuclear cells (PBMCs), sampled at baseline. These receptors all stem from a human donor with classical Hodgkin lymphoma. CDR3s leave out the opening cysteine and the closing phenylalanine or tryptophan.

V gene	J gene	CDR3 protein
TRBV4-2	TRBJ1-3	ASSRRGRGNSGNTIY
TRBV30	TRBJ2-1	AWSVLQRGGRLVYNEQF
TRBV4-2	TRBJ1-1	ASSQGGLSAGTEAF
TRBV25-1	TRBJ2-1	ASSDRAGAPAQF
TRBV4-1	TRBJ1-2	ASSQPGVGNYGYT
TRBV6-5	TRBJ1-2	ASSLTGGTGDGYT
TRBV19	TRBJ1-2	ASSMGGYT
TRBV2	TRBJ1-1	ASSDLTNTEAF
TRBV5-4	TRBJ2-2	ASSLGGTGELF
TRBV7-8	TRBJ2-7	ASSFEAGGTEQY
TRBV29-1	TRBJ2-7	SAFLRVSYEQY
TRBV29-1	TRBJ2-5	SVAKQLQETQY
TRBV30	TRBJ1-6	AWAYRQGTASPLH
TRBV7-2	TRBJ1-4	ASSFPTSGLRANEKLF
TRBV30	TRBJ1-6	AWSIISTGFSPLH
TRBV18	TRBJ1-6	ASSPPRILSQGQRYNSPLH
TRBV30	TRBJ2-7	AWRTGGWTYEQY
TRBV6-1	TRBJ1-2	ASSEGTGRVLQGGRYGYT
TRBV27	TRBJ2-1	ASSPLGGVDYNEQF
TRBV27	TRBJ2-5	ASSTSRQSQETQY
TRBV10-3	TRBJ1-1	AINDRGNTEAF
TRBV28	TRBJ1-5	ASRRGGASNQPQH
TRBV15	TRBJ2-7	ATREGILQY
TRBV29-1	TRBJ2-4	SVVQGGKNIQY
TRBV19	TRBJ1-4	ASRTGGTNEKLF
TRBV7-2	TRBJ1-6	ASSVVQGSNSPLH
TRBV11-2	TRBJ1-3	ASRPTVSGNTIY
TRBV19	TRBJ2-5	ASRRLAGEETQY
TRBV2	TRBJ1-1	ASSEVGETEAF
TRBV29-1	TRBJ1-2	SVDGDRGRYGYT
TRBV7-9	TRBJ2-3	ASTPGGGITDTQY
TRBV5-8	TRBJ1-1	ASSLETGATEAF
TRBV2	TRBJ2-5	ASTPSGETQY
TRBV7-2	TRBJ2-1	ASSSPTFGPLQF
TRBV2	TRBJ1-5	ASSGTWVVQPQH
TRBV11-2	TRBJ1-2	ASSLPDGAQPYGYT
TRBV27	TRBJ1-2	ASSPAGAGYGYT
TRBV11-2	TRBJ2-7	ASSLGVVEQY
TRBV5-1	TRBJ1-4	ASSLAGSGQGNIPDEKLF
TRBV5-1	TRBJ1-1	ASSWAGTDEAF
TRBV6-5	TRBJ2-2	ASSNTPVDTGELF